One and the same sample provided the 18 T cell receptor beta chains below, sequenced in a study of cytomegalovirus exposure and HLA in healthy donors. With 60 Vbeta and 13 Jbeta primers, the PCR was carried out. Assay used: immunoSEQ multiplex PCR; TCRdb lists only in-frame clones, some missing. The data contain more than 130,000 clones, around 80% of them singletons. The sequencing sample was made of PBMCs. The receptors originated from a male donor in good health and CMV-seronegative.

CDR3 region: CASSLGGENYGYTF. The CDR3 DNA reads TGCGCCAGCAGCTTGGGTGGGGAGAACTATGGCTACACCTTC. The chain has TRBV5-1 and TRBJ1-2; D not resolved. The CDR3 is 14 amino acids. Germline values: CDR1 SGHRS, CDR2 YFSETQ. V lost 0 bases to trimming and J lost 2 bases, with 8 bases between them.

The chain couples TRBV9 to TRBJ1-2, with 8 bases that match TRBD1. Germline V gene sequence: CDR1 SGDLS, CDR2 YYNGEE. With 1 base clipped from V and 4 bases from J, the junction kept 9 bases outside the gene matches. The CDR3 spans 16 residues. The CDR3 reads CASSVHPGGSGYGYTF. For the CDR3, the DNA is TGTGCCAGCAGCGTACACCCAGGGGGCTCCGGCTATGGCTACACCTTC.

This clone was seen only a few times. J is TRBJ2-5 and V is TRBV14, with 12 nucleotides matching TRBD2. The last part of the DNA fits TRBJ2-7 better; the J call may be wrong. This CDR3 spans 17 amino acids. Per the germline V gene, CDR1 is SGHDN and CDR2 is FVKESK. CDR3 loop: CASSQGVLAGGTYEQYF. The DNA of the CDR3 is TGTGCCAGCAGCCAGGGCGTGCTAGCGGGGGGGACCTACGAGCAGTACTTC.

This clone has a handful of counts. The V gene is TRBV6-5, the J gene TRBJ1-1, with 9 bases matching TRBD1. V shed 6 bases and J 6 bases; nucleotides not matched to a gene: 2. Germline CDR1 and CDR2: MNHEY and SVGAGI. CDR3 length equals 12 residues. The CDR3 loop is CASRRQGAEAFF. CDR3 bases: TGTGCCAGCAGGCGACAGGGGGCTGAAGCTTTCTTT.

This clone came up a few times. This chain uses TRBV30 with TRBJ1-6; D unclear. This CDR3 contains 16 residues. Trimming took off 1 base at V and 4 bases at J, with 14 bases between the two ends. Germline CDR1 is GTSNPN and CDR2 is SVGIG (reference sequence). Here the CDR3 DNA reads TGTGCCTGGAGTGCTACGTTTGAGGAATATAATTCACCCCTCCACTTT. Translating gives CAWSATFEEYNSPLHF.

The chain has TRBV4-3 and TRBJ1-4; 10 bases align to TRBD1. V lost 4 bases, J lost 5 bases, and 4 bases stayed unmatched. The CDR3 is 15 amino acids. CDR1 and CDR2 from the germline V gene are LGHNA and YSLEER. Here the CDR3 reads CASSLRTGGNEKLFF. The CDR3 region has the DNA TGCGCCAGCAGCCTTCGGACAGGGGGAAATGAAAAACTGTTTTTT.

The CDR3 coding sequence is TGTGCCAGCAGTTACTCTGAGGCAGGGCGGACTGAAGCTTTCTTT. Translated, it gives CASSYSEAGRTEAFF. The rearrangement joins TRBV6-5 to TRBJ1-1; TRBD1 might be the D (5 bases). The CDR3 is made up of 15 amino acids. The ends were cut back, 0 bases at V and 5 bases at J, with 13 bases in the middle. Germline-derived CDR1 and CDR2 are MNHEY and SVGAGI.

This chain joins TRBV6-5 and TRBJ1-4, with a possible D match to TRBD1 (5 bases). Trimming removed 5 bases at V and 8 bases at J, with 18 bases between. The CDR3 loop spans 15 amino acids. Germline V gene sequence: CDR1 MNHEY, CDR2 SVGAGI. In DNA form, the CDR3 reads TGTGCCAGCAGTCCCTACACGGCCCGGGGGGAAAAACTGTTTTTT. Its protein product is CASSPYTARGEKLFF.

The chain recombines TRBV5-4 with TRBJ2-5; 11 bases align to TRBD2. This CDR3 has 15 amino acids. Trimming removed 2 bases from V and 5 bases from J; junction bases left unmatched: 5. Germline V gene lookup returns CDR1 SGHNT and CDR2 YYREEE (reference sequence). This CDR3 is CASSFSGGAGETQYF. The CDR3 coding sequence is TGTGCCAGCAGCTTTAGCGGGGGGGCCGGGGAGACCCAGTACTTC.

The J gene is TRBJ2-1, the V gene TRBV11-1; maybe TRBD2 (5 bases). The CDR3 covers 17 residues. V dropped 5 bases and J dropped 1 base, with 18 bases sitting between them. Germline lookup yields CDR1 SGHAT and CDR2 FQDESV (reference sequence). The CDR3 loop is CASSPPRRTRSYNEQFF. As DNA, the CDR3 is TGTGCCAGCAGCCCGCCGCGGAGGACGCGTTCCTACAATGAGCAGTTCTTC.

The V call is TRBV4-2, the J call TRBJ2-6; D is perhaps TRBD2 (5 bases). CDR1 is LGHNA, CDR2 YNFKEQ, per germline. The CDR3 spans 17 residues. Trimming took 0 bases from V and 4 from J, leaving 13 bases between them. CDR3 residues: CASSQDRTLSGANVLTF. The CDR3 DNA is TGTGCCAGCAGCCAAGATAGGACTCTGAGCGGGGCCAACGTCCTGACTTTC.

This clone was observed a handful of times. The rearrangement links TRBV6-5 to TRBJ1-1; maybe TRBD1 (6 bases). The V end was cut by 5 bases, the J end by 5 bases, with 15 bases between. Germline V gives CDR1 MNHEY, CDR2 SVGAGI. The length of the CDR3 is 14 residues. CDR3 in DNA: TGTGCCAGCAGTCCCACAGGGTTTGGAACTGAAGCTTTCTTT. Its protein is CASSPTGFGTEAFF.

The gene calls are TRBV30 and TRBJ1-2, with TRBD1 identical over 7 bases. The length of the CDR3 is 13 residues. Germline CDR1 GTSNPN, CDR2 SVGIG (reference sequence). Losses at the gene ends were 3 bases for V and 5 bases for J; bases not matched to a gene: 6. CDR3 sequence reads: CAWSQGQLYGYTF. In DNA form, the CDR3 reads TGTGCCTGGAGCCAGGGACAGCTATATGGCTACACCTTC.

This clone came up a few times. This sequence joins TRBV7-9 and TRBJ1-1, with D maybe TRBD1 (5 bases). The V gene's germline CDR1 is SEHNR and CDR2 FQNEAQ (reference sequence). V was pared by 8 bases and J by 1 base, with 17 bases between. The CDR3 has 15 residues. CDR3 loop: CASPPQGPANTEAFF. The CDR3 DNA is TGTGCCAGCCCCCCTCAGGGCCCGGCGAACACTGAAGCTTTCTTT.

The V call is TRBV6-5, the J call TRBJ1-3, with D unresolved. Trimming cost V 6 bases and J 1 base, with 10 bases left between them. The CDR3 spans 14 residues. Germline CDR1 and CDR2: MNHEY and SVGAGI. The CDR3 bases are TGTGCCAGCAGCATATCGGGTTCTGGAAACACCATATATTTT. Encoded protein: CASSISGSGNTIYF.

The chain couples TRBV11-1 to TRBJ1-1; D remains ambiguous. V was pared by 1 base and J by 4 bases, with 10 bases between. The CDR3 has 14 residues. From germline, CDR1 is SGHAT and CDR2 FQDESV (reference sequence). The CDR3 sequence: CASSLGRGSTEAFF. In DNA form, the CDR3 reads TGTGCCAGCAGCTTAGGTCGTGGGAGCACTGAAGCTTTCTTT.

This rearrangement joins TRBV6-5 to TRBJ1-4; D ambiguous. CDR1 is MNHEY and CDR2 is SVGAGI in the germline V gene. Trimming left V 6 bases short and J 7 bases short, with 15 bases between. The CDR3 totals 14 residues. DNA of the CDR3: TGTGCCAGCAGATCACATAGCGGCGGTGAAAAACTGTTTTTT. This gives the protein CASRSHSGGEKLFF.

The chain combines TRBV4-3 with TRBJ1-2; the D is unclear. Trimming took 0 bases from V and 3 from J, leaving 11 bases between them. Germline V gene sequence: CDR1 LGHNA, CDR2 YSLEER. The CDR3 runs 15 residues. Here the CDR3 reads CASSQDHEGDYGYTF. The CDR3 nucleotides read TGCGCCAGCAGCCAAGATCATGAGGGCGACTATGGCTACACCTTC.